These 3 T cell receptor beta chains were all obtained from the same sample, sequenced in a study of cytomegalovirus exposure and HLA in healthy donors. Sequenced by immunoSEQ multiplex PCR; TCRdb stores in-frame clones only, minus some. The sample lists more than 70,000 clones, 90% to 97% occurring once. Material for sequencing was PBMCs. The receptors originated from a man younger than 35 in good health and CMV-seropositive.

J is TRBJ2-5 and V is TRBV4-1; 8 bases align to TRBD2. Trimming cost V 2 bases and J 1 base; bases outside gene matches: 6. The CDR3 has 16 residues. The V gene's germline CDR1 is MGHRA and CDR2 YSYEKL. CDR3 nucleotides: TGCGCCAGCAGCCAATCTGTAGCGGGGCTCCAAGAGACCCAGTACTTC. Translation gives CASSQSVAGLQETQYF.

V usage is TRBV5-6 and J usage is TRBJ1-5, with TRBD1 as a possible D gene (6 bases). V gave up 4 bases and J gave up 6 bases, with 17 bases separating them. Per germline, CDR1 SGHDT and CDR2 YYEEEE. This CDR3 has 15 amino acids. This chain's CDR3 is CASSTRQDRGQPQHF. The CDR3 nucleotides are TGTGCCAGCAGCACCAGACAGGATCGGGGTCAGCCCCAGCATTTT.

The rearrangement uses TRBV5-4 and TRBJ2-7; perhaps TRBD1 as D (7 bases). This CDR3 region has 14 residues. CDR1 and CDR2 from the germline V gene are SGHNT and YYREEE (reference sequence). The germline V and J ends were trimmed by 2 bases and 3 bases, with 12 bases remaining between them. Here the CDR3 DNA reads TGTGCCAGCAGCTTACGCAGGGGGGTCTACGAGCAGTACTTC. Encoded protein: CASSLRRGVYEQYF.